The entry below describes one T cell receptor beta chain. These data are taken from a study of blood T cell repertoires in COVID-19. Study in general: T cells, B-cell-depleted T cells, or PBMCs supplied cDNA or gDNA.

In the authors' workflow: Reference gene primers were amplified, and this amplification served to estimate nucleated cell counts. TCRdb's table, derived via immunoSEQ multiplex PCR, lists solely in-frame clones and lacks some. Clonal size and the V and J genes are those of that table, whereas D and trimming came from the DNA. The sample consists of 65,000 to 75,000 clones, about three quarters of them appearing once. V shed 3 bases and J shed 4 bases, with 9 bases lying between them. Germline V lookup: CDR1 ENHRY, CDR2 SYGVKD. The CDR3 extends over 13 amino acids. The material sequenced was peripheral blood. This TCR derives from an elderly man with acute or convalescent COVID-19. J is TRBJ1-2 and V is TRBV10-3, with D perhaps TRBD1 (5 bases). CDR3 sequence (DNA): TGTGCCATCAGTGAAGGAGGGGTCTATGGCTACACCTTC. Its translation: CAISEGGVYGYTF.